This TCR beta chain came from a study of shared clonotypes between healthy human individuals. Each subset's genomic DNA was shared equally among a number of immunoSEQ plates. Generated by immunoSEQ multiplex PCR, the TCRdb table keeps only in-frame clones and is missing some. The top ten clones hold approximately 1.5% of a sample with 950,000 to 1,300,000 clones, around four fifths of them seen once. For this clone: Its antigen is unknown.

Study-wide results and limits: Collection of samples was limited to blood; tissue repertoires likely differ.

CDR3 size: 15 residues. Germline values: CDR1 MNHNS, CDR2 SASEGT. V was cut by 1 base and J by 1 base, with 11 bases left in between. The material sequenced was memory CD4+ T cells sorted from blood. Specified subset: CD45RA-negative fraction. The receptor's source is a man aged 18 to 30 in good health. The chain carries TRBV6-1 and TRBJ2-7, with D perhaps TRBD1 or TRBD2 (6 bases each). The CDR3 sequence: CASSEEGGPSYEQYF. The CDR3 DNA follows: TGTGCCAGCAGTGAAGAAGGGGGGCCATCCTACGAGCAGTACTTC.